One sample yielded the 7 T cell receptor beta chains listed below, sequenced in a study of metastatic and nonmetastatic thyroid tumors. Among the patients, none had received any treatment before thyroid surgery. With MiXCR, TCRdb called clones anew from the PCR reads. The table records some 8,800 clones, around 20% of them present only once. Sequenced sample: adjacent normal tissue. The receptor source for this set is a female donor with papillary thyroid cancer or a benign thyroid nodule (not recorded which). Some clones in this sample may be carry-over from other donors' samples.

In its sample, this clone was seen a few times. The missing conserved phenylalanine or tryptophan at the end of this CDR3 makes a read error likely. No DNA is shown, since the ends of the CDR3 on it are uncertain; the CDR3 is the one TCRdb lists. The CDR3 loop reads CASSIGSGPQNY. The V gene is TRBV19, the J gene TRBJ1-5; no DNA check was done on the table's D call, TRBD1. The CDR3 comprises 12 residues, both ends counted. Germline V gene lookup returns CDR1 LNHDA and CDR2 SQIVND (reference sequence).

This clone came up a few times. Here the CDR3 DNA reads TGTGCCAGCAGTTGGACAGGGGACACTGAAGCTTTCTTT. It yields the protein CASSWTGDTEAFF. The J gene is TRBJ1-1, the V gene TRBV27; TRBD1 agrees at 9 bases. The V segment lost 4 bases and the J segment 3 bases; nucleotides outside the gene matches: 0. Germline V CDR1 and CDR2: MNHEY, SMNVEV (reference sequence). There are 13 residues in the CDR3.

About this clone: The junction differs from germline at one of its ends, possibly a read error. The J gene is TRBJ2-7, the V gene TRBV3-1, with D possibly matching TRBD2 (6 bases). The CDR3 has 15 residues. Germline values: CDR1 LGHDT, CDR2 YNNKEL (reference sequence). CDR3 residues: CASSPGDSSSFEQYF. CDR3 DNA: TGTGCCAGCAGCCCTGGGGACTCCAGCTCCTTCGAGCAGTACTTC.

The chain employs TRBV4-1 and TRBJ2-7; no reliable D call. Trimming stripped 0 bases from V and 6 bases from J, with 18 bases between. The CDR3 sequence is 16 residues long. Germline-derived CDR1 and CDR2 are MGHRA and YSYEKL. For the CDR3, the DNA is TGCGCCAGCAGCCAAGATCTACCGAGAGTCCCCTGCGAGCAGTACTTC. Translating it yields CASSQDLPRVPCEQYF.

This clone is medium-sized. This chain uses TRBV6-1 with TRBJ2-7; a possible D gene is TRBD1 (5 bases). CDR3 length: 15 residues. Germline V gene data show CDR1 as MNHNS and CDR2 as SASEGT. The germline V and J ends were trimmed by 3 bases and 2 bases, with 14 bases remaining between them. CDR3: CASSEDTLTPYEQYF. CDR3 nucleotide sequence: TGTGCCAGCAGTGAGGACACGCTGACTCCCTACGAGCAGTACTTC.

In its sample, this clone was seen a few times. V and J are TRBV28 and TRBJ2-2, with TRBD2 matching 10 bases. Germline CDR1 MDHEN, CDR2 SYDVKM. This CDR3 has 15 amino acids. J gave up 3 bases and V 5 bases, and 3 bases lay outside the gene matches. The CDR3: CASSPGTSDTGELFF. The CDR3 bases are TGTGCCAGCAGTCCTGGGACTAGCGACACCGGGGAGCTGTTTTTT.

This clone was seen a handful of times. The chain joins TRBV6-1 to TRBJ1-3; D is uncertain. CDR1 and CDR2 from the germline V gene are MNHNS and SASEGT. V was pared by 6 bases and J by 0 bases, with 6 bases between. The CDR3 is 13 residues long. The DNA for the CDR3 is TGTGCCAGCAGACCGAGCTCTGGAAACACCATATATTTT. This encodes CASRPSSGNTIYF.